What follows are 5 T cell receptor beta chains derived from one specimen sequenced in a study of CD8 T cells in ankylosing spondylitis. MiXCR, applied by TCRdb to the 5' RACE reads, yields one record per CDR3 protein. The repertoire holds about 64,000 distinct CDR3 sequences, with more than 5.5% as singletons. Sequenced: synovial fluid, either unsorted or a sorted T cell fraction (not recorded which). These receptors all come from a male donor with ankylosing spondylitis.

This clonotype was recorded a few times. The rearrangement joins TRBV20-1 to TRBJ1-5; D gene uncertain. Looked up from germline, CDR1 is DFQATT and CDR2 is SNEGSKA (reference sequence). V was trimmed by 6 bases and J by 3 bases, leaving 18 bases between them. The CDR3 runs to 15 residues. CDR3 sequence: CSAGRGAVDNQPQHF. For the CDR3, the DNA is TGCAGTGCCGGACGTGGAGCTGTAGACAATCAGCCCCAGCATTTT.

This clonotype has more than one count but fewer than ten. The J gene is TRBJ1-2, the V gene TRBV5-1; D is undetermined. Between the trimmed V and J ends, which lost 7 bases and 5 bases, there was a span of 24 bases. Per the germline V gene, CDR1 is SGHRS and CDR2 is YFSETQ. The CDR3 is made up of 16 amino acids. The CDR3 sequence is CASAGVGNSVGYGYTF. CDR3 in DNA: TGCGCCAGCGCGGGAGTAGGGAACAGCGTGGGATATGGCTACACCTTC.

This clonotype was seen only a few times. The CDR3 spells CASRKSGRAGRDTQYF. The DNA for the CDR3 is TGTGCCAGCAGAAAAAGCGGGAGGGCCGGCAGAGATACGCAGTATTTT. The J gene is TRBJ2-3, the V gene TRBV7-2; TRBD2 aligns across 10 bases. The CDR3 covers 16 residues. With V trimmed by 6 bases and J by 5 bases, 11 bases remained unmatched. Germline CDR1 reads SGHTA; CDR2 reads FQGNSA.

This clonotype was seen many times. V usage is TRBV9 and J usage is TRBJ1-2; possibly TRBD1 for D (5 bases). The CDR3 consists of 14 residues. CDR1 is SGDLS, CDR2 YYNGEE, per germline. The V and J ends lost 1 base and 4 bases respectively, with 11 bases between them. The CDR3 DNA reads TGTGCCAGCAGCGTATCGGGGGACGGCTATGGCTACACCTTC. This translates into CASSVSGDGYGYTF.

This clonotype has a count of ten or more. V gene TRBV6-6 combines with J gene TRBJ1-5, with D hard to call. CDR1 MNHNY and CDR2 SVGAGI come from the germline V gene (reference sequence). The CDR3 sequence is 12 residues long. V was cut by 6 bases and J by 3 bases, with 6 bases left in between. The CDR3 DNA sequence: TGTGCCAGCAGCCTAGACAATCAGCCCCAGCATTTT. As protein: CASSLDNQPQHF.